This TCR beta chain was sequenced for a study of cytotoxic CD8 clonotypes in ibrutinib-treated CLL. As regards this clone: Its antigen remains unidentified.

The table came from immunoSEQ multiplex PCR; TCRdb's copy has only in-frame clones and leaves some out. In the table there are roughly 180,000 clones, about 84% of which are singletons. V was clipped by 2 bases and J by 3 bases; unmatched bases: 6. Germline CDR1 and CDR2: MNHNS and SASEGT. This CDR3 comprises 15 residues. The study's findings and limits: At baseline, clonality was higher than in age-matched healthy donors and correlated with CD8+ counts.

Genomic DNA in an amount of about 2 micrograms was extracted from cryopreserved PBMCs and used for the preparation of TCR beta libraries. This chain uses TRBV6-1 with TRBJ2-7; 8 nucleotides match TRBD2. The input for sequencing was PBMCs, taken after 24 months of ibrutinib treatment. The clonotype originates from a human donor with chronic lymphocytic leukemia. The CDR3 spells CASSELGREDYEQYF. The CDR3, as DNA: TGTGCCAGCAGTGAATTAGGGCGGGAGGACTACGAGCAGTACTTC.